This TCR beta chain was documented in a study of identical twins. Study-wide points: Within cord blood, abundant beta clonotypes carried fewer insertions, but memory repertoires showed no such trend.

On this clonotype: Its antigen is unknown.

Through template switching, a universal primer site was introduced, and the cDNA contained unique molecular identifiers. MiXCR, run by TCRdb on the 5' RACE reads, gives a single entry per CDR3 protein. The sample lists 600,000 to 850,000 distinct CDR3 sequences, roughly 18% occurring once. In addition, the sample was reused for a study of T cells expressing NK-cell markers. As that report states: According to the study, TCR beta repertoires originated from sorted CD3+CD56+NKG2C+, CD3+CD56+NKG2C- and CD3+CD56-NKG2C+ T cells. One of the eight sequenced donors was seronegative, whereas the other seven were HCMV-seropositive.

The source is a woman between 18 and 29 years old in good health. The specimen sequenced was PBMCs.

CDR3 amino acids: CASSQEGTGVMYEQYF. The CDR3 nucleotides are TGCGCCAGCAGCCAAGAAGGGACAGGGGTTATGTACGAGCAGTACTTC. The V call is TRBV4-3, the J call TRBJ2-7; the match to TRBD1 covers 10 bases. J was trimmed by 4 bases and V by 0 bases; bases with no gene match: 6. Germline assignment: CDR1 LGHNA and CDR2 YSLEER. This CDR3 is built from 16 residues.